Listed below are T cell receptor beta chains from one sample, sequenced in a study of Graves' ophthalmopathy and Graves' hyperthyroidism. Using its own MiXCR run on the multiplex PCR reads, TCRdb lists one record per CDR3 protein. The table lists roughly 500,000 distinct CDR3 sequences, around an eighth of them singletons. The sequenced sample consisted of blood. The receptors shown here come from a woman in her thirties with Graves' ophthalmopathy. The CDR3 runs from the conserved cysteine through the conserved F or W. A D gene is named only where the DNA matches it firmly. Expanded clones are given a class, and other clones once, few, many or no size at all.

J gene: TRBJ2-7
V gene: TRBV19
D gene: -
clone size: many
CDR3 DNA: TGTGCCAGTAGTATTGGGCCAAACTACGAGCAGTACTTC
CDR3 protein: CASSIGPNYEQYF

J gene: TRBJ2-7
V gene: TRBV24-1
D gene: TRBD1
clone size: many
CDR3 DNA: TGTGCCACCAGTGATGAGACAGGGGGCGAGCAGTACTTC
CDR3 protein: CATSDETGGEQYF

J gene: TRBJ1-2
V gene: TRBV6-5
D gene: -
clone size: many
CDR3 DNA: TGTGCCAGCAGTTATTCGGTCTGGGTTGAAGATGGCTACACCTTC
CDR3 protein: CASSYSVWVEDGYTF

J gene: TRBJ2-7
V gene: TRBV30
D gene: TRBD1
clone size: few
CDR3 DNA: TGTGCCTGGAGTGGATACAGGGGGCCCTACGAGCAGTACTTC
CDR3 protein: CAWSGYRGPYEQYF

J gene: TRBJ1-2
V gene: TRBV28
D gene: -
clone size: many
CDR3 DNA: TGTGCCAGCACCCACGGTGGCAGGGGATATGGCTACACCTTC
CDR3 protein: CASTHGGRGYGYTF

J gene: TRBJ2-5
V gene: TRBV24-1
D gene: TRBD2
clone size: many
CDR3 DNA: TGTGCCACCAGTGTCACTAGCGGGAGTAAGGAGACCCAGTACTTC
CDR3 protein: CATSVTSGSKETQYF

J gene: TRBJ1-5
V gene: TRBV18
D gene: -
clone size: many
CDR3 DNA: TGTGCCAGCTCCCACGGACTCCTAAGGCAGCCCCAGCATTTT
CDR3 protein: CASSHGLLRQPQHF

J gene: TRBJ2-2
V gene: TRBV30
D gene: TRBD1
clone size: few
CDR3 DNA: TGTGCCTGGGTCCCCTTCGACAGGGGGGTCGGGGAGCTGTTTTTT
CDR3 protein: CAWVPFDRGVGELFF

J gene: TRBJ1-1
V gene: TRBV9
D gene: -
clone size: -
CDR3 DNA: TGTGCCAGCAGCACCGCAAGCGCCACTGAAGCTTTCTTT
CDR3 protein: CASSTASATEAFF

J gene: TRBJ1-3
V gene: TRBV28
D gene: -
clone size: many
CDR3 DNA: TGTGCCAGCAGTCCCAAGGTCGGGGTGCCTGGAAACACCATATATTTT
CDR3 protein: CASSPKVGVPGNTIYF

J gene: TRBJ2-2
V gene: TRBV6-1
D gene: -
clone size: few
CDR3 DNA: TGTGCCAGCAGTGAAGCGCCGGGGAACACCGGGGAGCTGTTTTTT
CDR3 protein: CASSEAPGNTGELFF

J gene: TRBJ1-6
V gene: TRBV30
D gene: -
clone size: many
CDR3 DNA: TGTGCCCTGAGACTGCCAAATTCACCCCTCCACTTT
CDR3 protein: CALRLPNSPLHF

J gene: TRBJ2-2
V gene: TRBV6-2/TRBV6-3
D gene: -
clone size: many
CDR3 DNA: TGTGCCAGCAGTTACGGTCCGGGCGGGGAGCTGTTTTTT
CDR3 protein: CASSYGPGGELFF

J gene: TRBJ1-3
V gene: TRBV12-3/TRBV12-4
D gene: -
clone size: many
CDR3 DNA: TGTGCCAGCAGTTCCCCTTCTGGAAACACCATATATTTT
CDR3 protein: CASSSPSGNTIYF

J gene: TRBJ1-3
V gene: TRBV10-3
D gene: TRBD1
clone size: many
CDR3 DNA: TGTGCCATCAGTGCCGACAGGGATGGAAACACCATATATTTT
CDR3 protein: CAISADRDGNTIYF

J gene: TRBJ2-5
V gene: TRBV18
D gene: -
clone size: -
CDR3 DNA: TGTGCCAGCTCACCACCGAAACAGGGTTACCTGATGGGAGAGACCCAGTACTTC
CDR3 protein: CASSPPKQGYLMGETQYF

J gene: TRBJ1-5
V gene: TRBV20-1
D gene: -
clone size: -
CDR3 DNA: TGCAGTGCTAGTATCTCCCTAAATCAGCCCCAGCATTTT
CDR3 protein: CSASISLNQPQHF

J gene: TRBJ1-1
V gene: TRBV28
D gene: -
clone size: few
CDR3 DNA: TGTGCCAGCAGGCCCCGGGGGATGAACACTGAAGCTTTCTTT
CDR3 protein: CASRPRGMNTEAFF

J gene: TRBJ1-2
V gene: TRBV30
D gene: TRBD1
clone size: few
CDR3 DNA: TGTGCCTGGAGTGGAGGGGGCCACTATGGCTACACCTTC
CDR3 protein: CAWSGGGHYGYTF

J gene: TRBJ1-2
V gene: TRBV30
D gene: -
clone size: few
CDR3 DNA: TGTGCCTGGACCCAAGGGGTCTGGAGCACCGATCGCTACACCTTC
CDR3 protein: CAWTQGVWSTDRYTF

J gene: TRBJ1-2
V gene: TRBV9
D gene: TRBD1
clone size: many
CDR3 DNA: TGTGCCAGCAGCGTAGGGGACAGGGGACCAGGCTACACCTTC
CDR3 protein: CASSVGDRGPGYTF

J gene: TRBJ2-2
V gene: TRBV7-8
D gene: -
clone size: few
CDR3 DNA: TGTGCCAGCAGCTTAGGTTTCAGGGGGGAGAACACCGGGGAGCTGTTTTTT
CDR3 protein: CASSLGFRGENTGELFF

J gene: TRBJ1-1
V gene: TRBV28
D gene: TRBD1
clone size: many
CDR3 DNA: TGTGCCAGCAGTGCGACAGGGGCCGGGACCACTGAAGCTTTCTTT
CDR3 protein: CASSATGAGTTEAFF

J gene: TRBJ2-6
V gene: TRBV30
D gene: -
clone size: few
CDR3 DNA: TGTGCCTGGAGTGTAGGGGCCTCTGGGGCCAACGTCCTGACTTTC
CDR3 protein: CAWSVGASGANVLTF

J gene: TRBJ2-2
V gene: TRBV5-1
D gene: -
clone size: -
CDR3 DNA: TGCGCCAGCAGCTCCTCCGACAGCAACACCGGGGAGCTGTTTTTT
CDR3 protein: CASSSSDSNTGELFF

J gene: TRBJ2-1
V gene: TRBV6-1
D gene: -
clone size: -
CDR3 DNA: TGTGCCAGCAGTGGGGGGAACCCCTCCAATGAGCAGTTCTTC
CDR3 protein: CASSGGNPSNEQFF

J gene: TRBJ2-5
V gene: TRBV6-2/TRBV6-3
D gene: TRBD2
clone size: -
CDR3 DNA: TGTGCCAGCAGCCCCGGGACTAGCGGGGGCTGGGCAGGAGAGACCCAGTACTTC
CDR3 protein: CASSPGTSGGWAGETQYF

J gene: TRBJ2-5
V gene: TRBV6-2/TRBV6-3
D gene: -
clone size: many
CDR3 DNA: TGTGCCAGCAGTTACTCGGACCGAGAGACCCAGTACTTC
CDR3 protein: CASSYSDRETQYF

J gene: TRBJ2-7
V gene: TRBV28
D gene: TRBD2
clone size: many
CDR3 DNA: TGTGCCAGCAGTCTAGGTGTGGCCAGCGGGGGGAGGTTCGAGCAGTACTTC
CDR3 protein: CASSLGVASGGRFEQYF

J gene: TRBJ2-7
V gene: TRBV28
D gene: TRBD2
clone size: many
CDR3 DNA: TGTGCCAGCACCAGAAGGAGCGGCGGGAGTGCTGTGCAGTACTTC
CDR3 protein: CASTRRSGGSAVQYF

J gene: TRBJ2-2
V gene: TRBV24-1
D gene: -
clone size: -
CDR3 DNA: TGTGCCACCAGTGATTTTGGCAGGGACAACACCGGGGAGCTGTTTTTT
CDR3 protein: CATSDFGRDNTGELFF

J gene: TRBJ1-1
V gene: TRBV25-1
D gene: -
clone size: -
CDR3 DNA: TGTGCCAGCAGTGAATATGGGGAGGTCACTGAAGCTTTCTTT
CDR3 protein: CASSEYGEVTEAFF

J gene: TRBJ2-2
V gene: TRBV28
D gene: -
clone size: -
CDR3 DNA: TGTGCCAGTAGCGGACGGCCGAACACCGGGGAGCTGTTTTTT
CDR3 protein: CASSGRPNTGELFF

J gene: TRBJ2-4
V gene: TRBV15
D gene: -
clone size: few
CDR3 DNA: TGTGCCACCAGCAGAGTTTCCGGGGCCAGACTAGCCAAAAACATTCAGTACTTC
CDR3 protein: CATSRVSGARLAKNIQYF

J gene: TRBJ2-7
V gene: TRBV28
D gene: TRBD2
clone size: -
CDR3 DNA: TGTGCCAGCGTGCGCGGGGGACTGACCTACGAGCAGTACTTC
CDR3 protein: CASVRGGLTYEQYF

J gene: TRBJ2-7
V gene: TRBV28
D gene: TRBD2
clone size: -
CDR3 DNA: TGTGCCAGTCTCGGACTAGCGGGCGTCCTGGGCGAGCAGTACTTC
CDR3 protein: CASLGLAGVLGEQYF

J gene: TRBJ1-1
V gene: TRBV7-3
D gene: -
clone size: many
CDR3 DNA: TGTGCCAGCAGCGTACAGGGCCAGAACACTGAAGCTTTCTTT
CDR3 protein: CASSVQGQNTEAFF

J gene: TRBJ2-7
V gene: TRBV6-5
D gene: TRBD1
clone size: -
CDR3 DNA: TGTGCCAGCAGTTACCCCGCCAGGGGGTCATACGAGCAGTACTTC
CDR3 protein: CASSYPARGSYEQYF

J gene: TRBJ2-5
V gene: TRBV18
D gene: -
clone size: few
CDR3 DNA: TGTGCCAGCTCACCTCGGGGCTCGGAGACCCAGTACTTC
CDR3 protein: CASSPRGSETQYF

J gene: TRBJ2-2
V gene: TRBV2
D gene: TRBD2
clone size: many
CDR3 DNA: TGTGCCAGCAGCGGGACTAGCGGGCGCACCGGGGAGCTGTTTTTT
CDR3 protein: CASSGTSGRTGELFF

J gene: TRBJ1-2
V gene: TRBV6-5
D gene: -
clone size: many
CDR3 DNA: TGTGCCAGCTCGAGGACAGAGATCTATGGCTACACCTTC
CDR3 protein: CASSRTEIYGYTF

J gene: TRBJ2-7
V gene: TRBV11-2
D gene: -
clone size: many
CDR3 DNA: TGTGCCAGCAGCCGAGCGGGACAGACCTACGAGCAGTACTTC
CDR3 protein: CASSRAGQTYEQYF

J gene: TRBJ2-7
V gene: TRBV6-2/TRBV6-3
D gene: TRBD2
clone size: once
CDR3 DNA: TGTGCCAGCAGTTATGTAACTAGCGGGAGAAGTTCCTACGAGCAGTACTTC
CDR3 protein: CASSYVTSGRSSYEQYF

J gene: TRBJ1-2
V gene: TRBV24-1
D gene: TRBD1
clone size: -
CDR3 DNA: TGTGCCACCAGTAAGGGACAGTATGGCTACACCTTC
CDR3 protein: CATSKGQYGYTF

J gene: TRBJ2-5
V gene: TRBV28
D gene: TRBD2
clone size: many
CDR3 DNA: TGTGCCAGCAGTGAGACTAGCGGGAGGGAGGTAGAGACCCAGTACTTC
CDR3 protein: CASSETSGREVETQYF